Below are 6 T cell receptor beta chains sequenced from a single sample in a study of cytomegalovirus exposure and HLA in healthy donors. Researchers ran the PCR with 60 Vbeta and 13 Jbeta primers. Here immunoSEQ multiplex PCR was the method, and the copy in TCRdb shows in-frame clones only, minus some. The sample has 50,000 or so clones; approximately 85% are singletons. The sequenced sample was PBMCs. The receptors were gathered from a boy aged 5 to 17 in good health and CMV-seropositive.

The J gene is TRBJ1-2, the V gene TRBV6-5, with a weak D call TRBD1 (6 bases). V was trimmed by 6 bases and J by 0 bases, leaving 14 bases between them. The CDR3 spans 15 residues. Per the germline V gene, CDR1 is MNHEY and CDR2 is SVGAGI. CDR3 nucleotide sequence: TGTGCCAGCAGCCAACAGGGACTACCTAACTATGGCTACACCTTC. Translated, it gives CASSQQGLPNYGYTF.

This chain connects TRBV6-1 to TRBJ1-2; D gene ambiguous. V gave up 8 bases and J gave up 5 bases, with 12 bases separating them. Germline V gene sequence: CDR1 MNHNS, CDR2 SASEGT. The CDR3 covers 12 residues. CDR3 amino acids: CASLEALYGYTF. CDR3 nucleotide sequence: TGTGCCAGCCTAGAAGCGTTATATGGCTACACCTTC.

V is TRBV19 and J is TRBJ2-1, with 15 bases identical to TRBD2. Germline CDR1 reads LNHDA; CDR2 reads SQIVND (reference sequence). V dropped 5 bases and J dropped 8; count of bases not matched to a gene: 10. This CDR3 region has 17 residues. The CDR3 bases are TGTGCCAGTAGTCCGGGACTAGCGGGGGGAGTTAACTATGAGCAGTTCTTC. As protein: CASSPGLAGGVNYEQFF.

A few counts support this clone. The chain links TRBV2 to TRBJ2-5, with D perhaps TRBD2 (5 bases). The CDR3 has 14 amino acids. V lost 4 bases and J 12 bases, leaving 21 bases between the germline ends. Germline V gene sequence: CDR1 SNHLY, CDR2 FYNNEI. CDR3 amino acids: CASSARGNRVLKYF. The CDR3 coding sequence is TGTGCCAGCAGTGCACGGGGAAACCGGGTCTTAAAGTACTTC. Supplemented by reference TRBV2 and TRBJ2-5, the full variable domain reads EPEVTQTPSHQVTQMGQEVILRCVPISNHLYFYWYRQILGQKVEFLVSFYNNEISEKSEIFDDQFSVERPDGSNFTLKIRSTKLEDSAMYFCASSARGNRVLKYFGPGTRLLVL.

Only one count was recorded for this clone. The chain links TRBV14 to TRBJ1-2; no firm D call. There are 13 residues in the CDR3. The ends were cut back, 2 bases at V and 1 base at J, with 5 bases in the middle. CDR1 SGHDN and CDR2 FVKESK come from the germline V gene. This CDR3 is CASSQLDNYGYTF. For the CDR3, the DNA is TGTGCCAGCAGCCAACTAGATAACTATGGCTACACCTTC.

The chain links TRBV6-5 to TRBJ1-6; D unclear. The germline CDR1 and CDR2 sequences are MNHEY and SVGAGI. V was shortened by 2 bases and J by 6 bases, with 11 bases between the two germline ends. The CDR3 consists of 15 residues. CDR3 bases: TGTGCCAGCAGTTACAGCATCAATTTTAATTCACCCCTCCACTTT. Encoded protein: CASSYSINFNSPLHF.